One sample yielded the 24 T cell receptor beta chains listed below, sequenced in a study of graft-versus-host responses after intestinal transplantation. Clones were read by immunoSEQ multiplex PCR, and TCRdb kept only the in-frame ones, dropping some. Of some 39,000 clones listed, approximately 95% are singletons. The starting material was PBMCs, obtained 700 to 750 days after intestinal transplantation. All receptors derive from a human patient who received an intestinal transplant, so some T cells may come from the graft donor.

This chain joins TRBV5-4 and TRBJ2-1; TRBD1 agrees at 9 bases. The J segment lost 5 bases and the V segment lost 4 bases, leaving 10 bases of the junction unmatched. The CDR3 totals 16 residues. CDR1 is SGHNT and CDR2 is YYREEE in the germline V gene (reference sequence). DNA for the CDR3: TGTGCCAGCAGCACTGACCCCGGGACAGGGAACAATGAGCAGTTCTTC. This codes for CASSTDPGTGNNEQFF.

The genes are TRBV7-6 and TRBJ1-1, with TRBD1 as a possible D gene (5 bases). This CDR3 contains 14 residues. The germline V gene has CDR1 SGHVS and CDR2 FNYEAQ. The V end was cut by 0 bases, the J end by 2 bases, with 7 bases between. The CDR3 sequence: CASSLAGANTEAFF. Here the CDR3 DNA reads TGTGCCAGCAGCTTAGCTGGGGCTAACACTGAAGCTTTCTTT. Variable domain in full (rest from reference TRBV7-6 and TRBJ1-1): GAGVSQSPRYKVTKRGQDVALRCDPISGHVSLYWYRQALGQGPEFLTYFNYEAQQDKSGLPNDRFSAERPEGSISTLTIQRTEQRDSAMYRCASSLAGANTEAFFGQGTRLTVV.

The CDR3 region has the DNA TGTGCCAGCAGTTACTCGCCGGATTATGGCTACACCTTC. Translation gives CASSYSPDYGYTF. The chain combines TRBV6-6 with TRBJ1-2; D ambiguous. Germline values: CDR1 MNHNY, CDR2 SVGAGI (reference sequence). This CDR3 contains 13 residues. V was shortened by 0 bases and J by 5 bases, with 7 bases between the two germline ends.

V usage is TRBV19 and J usage is TRBJ2-7; 7 bases match TRBD1. The CDR3 consists of 15 residues. Germline lookup yields CDR1 LNHDA and CDR2 SQIVND (reference sequence). With V trimmed by 3 bases and J by 2 bases, 7 bases remained unmatched. The CDR3 DNA reads as TGTGCCAGTAGTATGGCGGCAGGGGGTCCCTACGAGCAGTACTTC. This gives the protein CASSMAAGGPYEQYF.

The chain uses TRBV10-1 and TRBJ1-4; D unclear. V shed 4 bases and J shed 8 bases, with 11 bases lying between them. This CDR3 is 13 amino acids long. CDR1 is WNHNN and CDR2 is SYGVQD in the germline V gene (reference sequence). The CDR3 sequence is CASSVGLPEKLFF. CDR3 DNA: TGCGCCAGCAGTGTTGGTCTGCCCGAAAAACTGTTTTTT.

Only a few counts were recorded for this clone. This chain connects TRBV7-5 to TRBJ1-6; TRBD1 is taken as the D call from the table, unchecked against the DNA. TRBV7-5 constitutes a pseudogene. The CDR3 runs to 14 residues. CDR3 coding DNA: TGTGTCAGAAGCCCAAGGCAGGGGGAATCACCCCTCCACTTT. As protein: CVRSPRQGESPLHF.

The chain carries TRBV10-2 and TRBJ1-6, with D possibly TRBD1 on 5 matching bases. The CDR3 runs to 13 residues. Germline assignment: CDR1 WSHSY and CDR2 SAAADI. V was pared by 3 bases and J by 7 bases, with 7 bases between. CDR3 DNA: TGCGCCAGCAGTGACAGGGAGAATTCACCCCTCCACTTT. This gives the protein CASSDRENSPLHF.

The rearrangement joins TRBV15 to TRBJ1-2; 8 bases map to TRBD1. The germline CDR1 and CDR2 sequences are LNHNV and YYDKDF (reference sequence). This CDR3 is 13 amino acids long. The trim removed 4 bases at V and 7 bases at J, leaving 5 bases unmatched. The CDR3 reads CATSKDRVLGYTF. The CDR3 nucleotides are TGTGCCACCAGCAAGGACAGGGTGCTTGGCTACACCTTC. The whole variable domain, remainder taken from reference TRBV15 and TRBJ1-2, is DAMVIQNPRYQVTQFGKPVTLSCSQTLNHNVMYWYQQKSSQAPKLLFHYYDKDFNNEADTPDNFQSRRPNTSFCFLDIRSPGLGDTAMYLCATSKDRVLGYTFGSGTRLTVV.

The genes are TRBV6-1 and TRBJ1-3; D gene ambiguous. The V gene lost 5 bases and the J gene lost 7 bases, with 12 bases spanning the gap. Germline CDR1 is MNHNS and CDR2 is SASEGT. This CDR3 is 13 amino acids long. Here the CDR3 DNA reads TGTGCCAGCAGTTCCTTTAATTGGAACACCATATATTTT. The encoded protein is CASSSFNWNTIYF.

Here the CDR3 DNA reads TGTGCCAGCAGCTCGACAGGGCACTATGGCTACACCTTC. It encodes CASSSTGHYGYTF. The chain employs TRBV5-4 and TRBJ1-2; 7 nucleotides agree with TRBD1. This CDR3 region has 13 residues. CDR1 and CDR2 (germline): SGHNT, YYREEE (reference sequence). Trimming removed 3 bases from V and 3 bases from J; junction bases left unmatched: 2.

The chain couples TRBV20-1 to TRBJ1-2; D is undetermined. V shed 6 bases and J shed 2 bases, with 4 bases lying between them. The CDR3 is made up of 10 amino acids. Germline values: CDR1 DFQATT, CDR2 SNEGSKA (reference sequence). The CDR3 coding sequence is TGCAGTGCAGAAAACTATGGCTACACCTTC. This codes for CSAENYGYTF.

This clone came up once. The J gene is TRBJ1-2, the V gene TRBV5-6; D ambiguous. The CDR3 sequence is 17 residues long. CDR1 and CDR2 from the germline V gene are SGHDT and YYEEEE. V lost 4 bases and J 3 bases, leaving 22 bases between the germline ends. This chain's CDR3 is CASSLNTPVGLDYGYTF. For the CDR3, the DNA is TGTGCCAGCAGCCTAAACACCCCGGTTGGACTTGACTATGGCTACACCTTC.

V and J are TRBV7-9 and TRBJ1-2; 7 nucleotides line up with TRBD1. V was pared by 5 bases and J by 8 bases, with 17 bases of the junction left unmatched. The germline V gene encodes CDR1 SEHNR and CDR2 FQNEAQ (reference sequence). The CDR3 totals 16 residues. CDR3 in DNA: TGTGCCAGCAGCCTACCTAACAGGGGTGGGGAAGACGGCTACACCTTC. This encodes CASSLPNRGGEDGYTF.

This clone was counted only a few times. V and J are TRBV6-5 and TRBJ1-2, with 7 bases aligning to TRBD1. The CDR3 length is 15 residues. V gave up 4 bases and J gave up 8 bases; unmatched junction bases: 13. Germline CDR1 reads MNHEY; CDR2 reads SVGAGI. The CDR3, as DNA: TGTGCCAGCAGTTCGGACAGGCGAATCTTTGGGGGCTACACCTTC. Its protein is CASSSDRRIFGGYTF.

The genes are TRBV12-5 and TRBJ2-3; D gene uncertain. The germline V gene encodes CDR1 LGHNT and CDR2 FRNRAP. The CDR3 extends over 12 amino acids. V dropped 3 bases and J dropped 4 bases, with 5 bases sitting between them. CDR3 bases: TGTGCTAGTGGTTTCTCCTCAGATACGCAGTATTTT. It is translated as CASGFSSDTQYF. Supplemented by reference TRBV12-5 and TRBJ2-3, the full variable domain reads DARVTQTPRHKVTEMGQEVTMRCQPILGHNTVFWYRQTMMQGLELLAYFRNRAPLDDSGMPKDRFSAEMPDATLATLKIQPSEPRDSAVYFCASGFSSDTQYFGPGTRLTVL.

The chain employs TRBV11-2 and TRBJ2-5, with TRBD1 identical over 11 bases. Germline assignment: CDR1 SGHAT and CDR2 FQNNGV. CDR3 length: 14 amino acids. Unmatched junction bases numbered 3, after V lost 4 bases and J lost 5 bases. CDR3 nucleotide sequence: TGTGCCAGCAGCTGGACAGGGGGCCGCGAGACCCAGTACTTC. It is translated as CASSWTGGRETQYF. Drawing the rest from reference TRBV11-2 and TRBJ2-5, the complete variable domain is EAGVAQSPRYKIIEKRQSVAFWCNPISGHATLYWYQQILGQGPKLLIQFQNNGVVDDSQLPKDRFSAERLKGVDSTLKIQPAKLEDSAVYLCASSWTGGRETQYFGPGTRLLVL.

This rearrangement joins TRBV7-6 to TRBJ2-7; D remains unclear. Germline values: CDR1 SGHVS, CDR2 FNYEAQ. V was shortened by 1 base and J by 0 bases, with 7 bases between the two germline ends. CDR3 length: 14 amino acids. The CDR3 sequence is CASSLGQSSYEQYF. As DNA, the CDR3 is TGTGCCAGCAGCTTAGGGCAGAGCTCCTACGAGCAGTACTTC.

This chain joins TRBV6-5 and TRBJ1-2, with 9 bases that match TRBD1. CDR1 and CDR2 (germline): MNHEY, SVGAGI. The CDR3 loop spans 14 amino acids. Losses at the gene ends were 4 bases for V and 2 bases for J; bases not matched to a gene: 2. CDR3 DNA sequence: TGTGCCAGCAGTTGGGGACAGGGAAACTATGGCTACACCTTC. It codes for CASSWGQGNYGYTF.

This clone was recorded only once. The J gene is TRBJ2-2, the V gene TRBV7-9; no firm D call. This CDR3 has 17 residues. The germline V and J ends were trimmed by 0 bases and 0 bases, with 11 bases remaining between them. CDR1 SEHNR and CDR2 FQNEAQ come from the germline V gene (reference sequence). CDR3 residues: CASSLAAAVANTGELFF. The CDR3 region has the DNA TGTGCCAGCAGCTTAGCAGCTGCCGTCGCGAACACCGGGGAGCTGTTTTTT.

The chain uses TRBV29-1 and TRBJ1-2; a possible D gene is TRBD1 (6 bases). Trimming pared 4 bases from V and 2 bases from J, leaving 8 bases between. In germline, CDR1 is SQVTM, CDR2 ANQGSEA. CDR3 length: 12 amino acids. The CDR3, as DNA: TGCAGCGTTGTACAGGGAAACTATGGCTACACCTTC. Its translation: CSVVQGNYGYTF. The full variable domain, rest sourced from reference TRBV29-1 and TRBJ1-2, is SAVISQKPSRDICQRGTSLTIQCQVDSQVTMMFWYRQQPGQSLTLIATANQGSEATYESGFVIDKFPISRPNLTFSTLTVSNMSPEDSSIYLCSVVQGNYGYTFGSGTRLTVV.

The V gene is TRBV4-2, the J gene TRBJ2-7; 7 nucleotides line up with TRBD1. The CDR3 loop spans 15 amino acids. Trimming at V came to 3 bases and at J to 2 bases, leaving 7 bases not matched to a gene. Germline V gene sequence: CDR1 LGHNA, CDR2 YNFKEQ. In DNA, the CDR3 is TGTGCCAGCAGCCACCCCCATGGGACAGCCTACGAGCAGTACTTC. Amino acids: CASSHPHGTAYEQYF.

Notes on this clone: This sample includes further DNA sequences coding for the same CDR3. The chain couples TRBV6-5 to TRBJ2-7; 9 positions match TRBD1. Trimming removed 4 bases from V and 7 bases from J; junction bases left unmatched: 5. This CDR3 spans 13 amino acids. The germline V gene has CDR1 MNHEY and CDR2 SVGAGI. The CDR3 DNA reads TGTGCCAGCAGTTCACAGGGGGCGGGAGAGCAGTACTTC. Translation gives CASSSQGAGEQYF.

The chain couples TRBV6-1 to TRBJ1-1; D is uncertain. Trimming pared 2 bases from V and 3 bases from J, leaving 19 bases between. This CDR3 is 17 amino acids long. Germline V lookup: CDR1 MNHNS, CDR2 SASEGT. This CDR3 reads CASSEPLWREGDTEAFF. The CDR3 DNA reads TGTGCCAGCAGTGAACCTTTATGGAGGGAGGGAGACACTGAAGCTTTCTTT.

In its sample, this clone was seen once. The chain couples TRBV5-6 to TRBJ1-4; 7 bases line up with TRBD1. This CDR3 is 15 amino acids long. Germline values: CDR1 SGHDT, CDR2 YYEEEE. V was pared by 0 bases and J by 10 bases, with 9 bases of the junction left unmatched. The CDR3 spells CASSLAMTGLGKLFF. CDR3 nucleotide sequence: TGTGCCAGCAGCTTGGCCATGACAGGGCTCGGAAAACTGTTTTTT.